Sequencing of this T cell receptor (beta chain) was carried out in a study of neurological immune-mediated disorders. Whole-study findings and limits: CDR3 amino acid sequences found in expanded clones were never shared across subjects, suggesting private repertoires in all groups. Phylogenetic grouping assigned the repertoires of 18 of 34 multiple sclerosis patients to a single cluster of related CDR3 sequences. This cluster may be a repertoire-level signature.

Many counts were recorded for this clonotype. The antigen is unknown. Time point in this sample: longitudinal time-point 3. Trimming pared 3 bases from V and 2 bases from J, leaving 6 bases between. This CDR3 is built from 12 residues. CDR1 and CDR2 (germline): DFQATT, SNEGSKA (reference sequence). 5'RACE employing 10-nucleotide random UMIs yielded the cDNA. Each sequencing run yielded over 170 million TCR-beta sequences from 15-18 subjects. TCRdb analysed the 5' RACE reads with MiXCR anew, one entry per CDR3 protein. In the table there are some 89,000 distinct CDR3 sequences, about 4.3% of which are singletons.

V usage is TRBV20-1 and J usage is TRBJ2-3; no firm D call. Sequencing input: PBMCs. The TCR sequence derives from a woman aged 60-75 years with multiple sclerosis. CDR3 nucleotides: TGCAGTGCTAGTACCCTCACAGATACGCAGTATTTT. Its translation is CSASTLTDTQYF.